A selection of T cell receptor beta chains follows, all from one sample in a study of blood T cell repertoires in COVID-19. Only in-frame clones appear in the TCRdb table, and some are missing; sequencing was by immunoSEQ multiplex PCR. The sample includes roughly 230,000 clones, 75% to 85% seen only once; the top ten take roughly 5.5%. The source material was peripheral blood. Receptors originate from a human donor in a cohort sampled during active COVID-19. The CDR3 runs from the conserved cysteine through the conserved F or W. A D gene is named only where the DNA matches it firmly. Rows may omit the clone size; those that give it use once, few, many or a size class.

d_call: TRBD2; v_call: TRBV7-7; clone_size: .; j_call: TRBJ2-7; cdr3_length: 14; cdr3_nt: TGTGCTAGCAGCTTAGCCGGGGGGAACCACGAGCAGTACTTC; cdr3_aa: CASSLAGGNHEQYF
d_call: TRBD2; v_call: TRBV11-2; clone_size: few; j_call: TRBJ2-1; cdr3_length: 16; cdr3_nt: TGTGCCAGCAGCCTATTTCTAAGCGGGGGGGCCGGTGAGCAGTTCTTC; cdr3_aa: CASSLFLSGGAGEQFF
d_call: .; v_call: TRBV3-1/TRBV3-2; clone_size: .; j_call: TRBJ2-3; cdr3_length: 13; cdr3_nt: TGTGCCAGCAGCCCCTCAGGCCCAGATACGCAGTATTTT; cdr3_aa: CASSPSGPDTQYF
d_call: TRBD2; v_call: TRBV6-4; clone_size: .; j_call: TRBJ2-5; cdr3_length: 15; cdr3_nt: TGTGCCAGCAGTCTGACTAGCGGGGGTAAAGAGACCCAGTACTTC; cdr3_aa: CASSLTSGGKETQYF
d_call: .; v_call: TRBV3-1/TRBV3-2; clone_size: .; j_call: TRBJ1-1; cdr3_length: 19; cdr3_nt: TGTGCCAGCAGCCAAGATCAGAGTAGATTAAGGACTTACCTAATGTTGGCTTTCTTT; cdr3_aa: CASSQDQSRLRTYLMLAFF
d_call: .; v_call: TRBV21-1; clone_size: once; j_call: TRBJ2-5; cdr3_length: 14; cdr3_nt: TGTGCCAGCAGCCAGCGTGAGTACCAAGAGACCCAGTACTTC; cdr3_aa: CASSQREYQETQYF
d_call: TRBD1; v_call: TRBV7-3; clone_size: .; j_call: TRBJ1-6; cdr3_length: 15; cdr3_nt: TGTGCCAGCAGCGAGCAGGGGGCGAGTAATTCACCCCTCCACTTT; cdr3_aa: CASSEQGASNSPLHF
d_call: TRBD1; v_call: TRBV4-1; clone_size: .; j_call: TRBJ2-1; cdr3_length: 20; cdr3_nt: TGCGCCAGCAGCCAAGATCAGGGAACTGCGAGGACAGGGGCCCACAATGAGCAGTTCTTC; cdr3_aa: CASSQDQGTARTGAHNEQFF
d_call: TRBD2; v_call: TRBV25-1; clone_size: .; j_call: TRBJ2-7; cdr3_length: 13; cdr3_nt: TGTGCCAGCAGTGACGCCCGTGGACTAGGGAAGTACTTC; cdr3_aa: CASSDARGLGKYF
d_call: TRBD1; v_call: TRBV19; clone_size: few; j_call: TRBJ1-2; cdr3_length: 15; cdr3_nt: TGTGCCAGTAGTATAGGTACAGGGGGCGCCGAGGGCTACACCTTC; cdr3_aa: CASSIGTGGAEGYTF
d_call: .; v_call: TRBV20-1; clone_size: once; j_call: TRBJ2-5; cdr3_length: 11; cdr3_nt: TGCAGTGCAAGACAGTTAGAGACCCAGTACTTC; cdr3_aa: CSARQLETQYF
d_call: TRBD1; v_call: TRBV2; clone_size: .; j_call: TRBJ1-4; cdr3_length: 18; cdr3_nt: TGTGCCAGCAGTGAAGCGTTTAGCCTCCGGGACAGCAATGAAAAACTGTTTTTT; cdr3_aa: CASSEAFSLRDSNEKLFF
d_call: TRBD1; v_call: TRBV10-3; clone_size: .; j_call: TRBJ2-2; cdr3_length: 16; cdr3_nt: TGTGCCATCAGTGAAAAGACAGGGGCAAACACCGGGGAGCTGTTTTTT; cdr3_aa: CAISEKTGANTGELFF
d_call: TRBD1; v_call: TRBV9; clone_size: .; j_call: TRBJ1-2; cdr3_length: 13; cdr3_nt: TGTGCCAGCAGCGTAGACGGCAGGGGGTTGAGCACCTTC; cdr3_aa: CASSVDGRGLSTF
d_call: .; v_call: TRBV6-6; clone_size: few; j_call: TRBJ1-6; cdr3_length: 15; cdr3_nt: TGTGCCAGCAGTTACTCGCAAGGGGTTAATTCACCCCTCCACTTT; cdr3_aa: CASSYSQGVNSPLHF
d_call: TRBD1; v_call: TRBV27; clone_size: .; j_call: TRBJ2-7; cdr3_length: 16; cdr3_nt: TGTGCCAGCAGCCTGTACCGGGACAGCTCTACCTACGAGCAGTACTTC; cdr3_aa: CASSLYRDSSTYEQYF
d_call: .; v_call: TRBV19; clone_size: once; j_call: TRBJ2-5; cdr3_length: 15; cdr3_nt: TGTGCCAGTAGTCCCTACTCCGTAGGGGGAGAGACCCAGTACTTC; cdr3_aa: CASSPYSVGGETQYF
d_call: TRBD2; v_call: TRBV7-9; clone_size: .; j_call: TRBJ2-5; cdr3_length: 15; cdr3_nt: TGTGCCAGCAGCGCCTCCGGGGGGGCGAGGGAGACCCAGTACTTC; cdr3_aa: CASSASGGARETQYF
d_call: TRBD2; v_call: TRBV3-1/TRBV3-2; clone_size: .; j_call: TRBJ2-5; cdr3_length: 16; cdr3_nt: TGTGCCAGCAGCCAAGGAAGCGGGAGGGCCTTGGAGACCCAGTACTTC; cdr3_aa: CASSQGSGRALETQYF
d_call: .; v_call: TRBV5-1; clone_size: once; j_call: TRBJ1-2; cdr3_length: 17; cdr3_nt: TGCGCCAGCAGAACACCCAACACAGGGCAAGCTAACTATGGCTACACCTTC; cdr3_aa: CASRTPNTGQANYGYTF
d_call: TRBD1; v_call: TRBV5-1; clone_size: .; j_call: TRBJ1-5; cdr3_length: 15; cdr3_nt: TGCGCCAGCAGCATCCGGACAGGCGACAATCAGCCCCAGCATTTT; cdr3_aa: CASSIRTGDNQPQHF
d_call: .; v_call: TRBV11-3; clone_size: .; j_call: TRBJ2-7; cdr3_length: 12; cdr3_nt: TGTGCCACCCCGGGGGGCCTTTACGAGCAGTACTTC; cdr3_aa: CATPGGLYEQYF
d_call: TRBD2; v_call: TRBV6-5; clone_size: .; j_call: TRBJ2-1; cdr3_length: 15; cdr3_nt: TGTGCCAGCAGTTACAGTAGCGGGAGGAGAAATGAGCAGTTCTTC; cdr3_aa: CASSYSSGRRNEQFF
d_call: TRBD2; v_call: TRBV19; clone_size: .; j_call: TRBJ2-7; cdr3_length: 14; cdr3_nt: TGTGCCAGTAGCAGCGGGGGGTTTCCCTACGAGCAGTACTTC; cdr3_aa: CASSSGGFPYEQYF
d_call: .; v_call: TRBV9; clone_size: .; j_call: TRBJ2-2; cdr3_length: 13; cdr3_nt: TGTGCCAGCAGCACGTCAGACACCGGGGAGCTGTTTTTT; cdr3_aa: CASSTSDTGELFF
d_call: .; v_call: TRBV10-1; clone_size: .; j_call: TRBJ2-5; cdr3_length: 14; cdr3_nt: TGCGCCAGCAGTGAAGGTGGAAAGGGAGGGACCCAGTACTTC; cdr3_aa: CASSEGGKGGTQYF
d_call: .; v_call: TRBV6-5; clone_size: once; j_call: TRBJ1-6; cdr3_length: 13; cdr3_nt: TGTGCCAGCAGGCGGGGGGTTGGTTCACCCCTCCACTTT; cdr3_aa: CASRRGVGSPLHF
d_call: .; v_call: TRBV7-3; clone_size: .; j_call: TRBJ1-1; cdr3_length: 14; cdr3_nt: TGTGCCAGCAGCTTACATGGGCCGAACACTGAAGCTTTCTTT; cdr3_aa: CASSLHGPNTEAFF
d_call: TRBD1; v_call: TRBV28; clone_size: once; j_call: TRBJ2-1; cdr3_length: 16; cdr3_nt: TGTGCCAGCAGAAACACCGGGACAGGGCCCTACAATGAGCAGTTCTTC; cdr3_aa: CASRNTGTGPYNEQFF
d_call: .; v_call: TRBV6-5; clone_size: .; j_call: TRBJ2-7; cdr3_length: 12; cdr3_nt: TGTGCCAGCAGTCGTGAGTCCTACGAGCAGTACTTC; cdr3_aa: CASSRESYEQYF
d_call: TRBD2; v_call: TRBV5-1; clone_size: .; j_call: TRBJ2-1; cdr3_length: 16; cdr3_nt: TGCGCCAGCAGCTTGGAAGGCGGGAGGGTGCTGAATGAGCAGTTCTTC; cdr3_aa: CASSLEGGRVLNEQFF
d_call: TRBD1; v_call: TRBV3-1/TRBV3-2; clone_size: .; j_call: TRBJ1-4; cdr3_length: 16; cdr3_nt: TGTGCCAGCAGCCACCGGAAAGGGACAGGGAATGAAAAACTGTTTTTT; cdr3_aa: CASSHRKGTGNEKLFF
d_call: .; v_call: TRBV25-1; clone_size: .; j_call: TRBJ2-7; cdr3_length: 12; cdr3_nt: TGTGCCAGCAGTGAATTTGTCGACGAGCAGTACTTC; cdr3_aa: CASSEFVDEQYF
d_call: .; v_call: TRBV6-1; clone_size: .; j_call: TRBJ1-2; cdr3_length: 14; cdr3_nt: TGTGCCAGCAGTGACGGACAGCGCCTTCGTGGCTACACCTTC; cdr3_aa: CASSDGQRLRGYTF
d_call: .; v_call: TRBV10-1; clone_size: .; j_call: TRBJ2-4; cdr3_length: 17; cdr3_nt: TGCGCCGGAGTTAAACGACAGAACCAACTAGCCAAAAACATTCAGTACTTC; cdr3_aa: CAGVKRQNQLAKNIQYF
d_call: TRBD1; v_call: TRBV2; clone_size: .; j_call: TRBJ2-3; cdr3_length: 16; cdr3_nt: TGTGCCAGCAGTTACCCTCAACAGGGGGCCACAGATACGCAGTATTTT; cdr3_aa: CASSYPQQGATDTQYF
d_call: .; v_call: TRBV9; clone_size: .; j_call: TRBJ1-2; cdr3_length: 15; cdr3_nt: TGTGCCTCCGCGCGGGACGGGGGACGGGACTATGGCTACACCTTC; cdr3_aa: CASARDGGRDYGYTF
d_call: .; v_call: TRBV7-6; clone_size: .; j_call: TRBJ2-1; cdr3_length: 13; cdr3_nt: TGTGCCAGCAGCTTAAATCAGGGGAGTGAGCAGTTCTTC; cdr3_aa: CASSLNQGSEQFF
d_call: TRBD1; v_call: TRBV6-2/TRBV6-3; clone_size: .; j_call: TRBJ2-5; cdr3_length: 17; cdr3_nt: TGTGCCAGCAGTTACTCGAAATGGACAGGGGGACAAGAGACCCAGTACTTC; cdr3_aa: CASSYSKWTGGQETQYF
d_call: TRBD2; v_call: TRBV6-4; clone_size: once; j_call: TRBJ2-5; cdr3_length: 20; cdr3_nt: TGTGCCAGCAGTAACCTCTCGCTTAGACTAGCGGGAGAGGGCCAAGAGACTCAGTACTTC; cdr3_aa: CASSNLSLRLAGEGQETQYF
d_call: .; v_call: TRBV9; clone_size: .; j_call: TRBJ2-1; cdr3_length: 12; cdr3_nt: TGTGCCAGCAGCGTAGGAGCCGATGAGCAGTTCTTC; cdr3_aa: CASSVGADEQFF
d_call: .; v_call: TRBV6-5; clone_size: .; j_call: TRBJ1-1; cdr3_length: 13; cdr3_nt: TGTGCCAGCAGCCCACAGGAGAACACTGAAGCTTTCTTT; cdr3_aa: CASSPQENTEAFF
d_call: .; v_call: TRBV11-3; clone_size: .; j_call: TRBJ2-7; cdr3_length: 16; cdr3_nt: TGTGCCAGCAGCTTCGACAGGCTCTGGGCCGGTTACGAGCAGTACTTC; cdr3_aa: CASSFDRLWAGYEQYF
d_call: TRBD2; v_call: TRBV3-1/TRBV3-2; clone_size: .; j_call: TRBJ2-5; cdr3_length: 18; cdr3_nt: TGTGCCAGCAGCCAAGTGTTAGCGGGGGGGCCGTCAGAAGAGACCCAGTACTTC; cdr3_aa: CASSQVLAGGPSEETQYF
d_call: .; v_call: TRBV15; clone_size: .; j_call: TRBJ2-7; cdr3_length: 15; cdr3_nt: TGTGCCACCAGCAGAGATGGCTTCCAATCGGGCGAGCAGTACTTC; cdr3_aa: CATSRDGFQSGEQYF
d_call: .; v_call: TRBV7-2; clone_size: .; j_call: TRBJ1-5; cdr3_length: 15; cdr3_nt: TGTGCCAGCAGTCCCCACAGGGCGGGCAATCAGCCCCAGCATTTT; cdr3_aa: CASSPHRAGNQPQHF
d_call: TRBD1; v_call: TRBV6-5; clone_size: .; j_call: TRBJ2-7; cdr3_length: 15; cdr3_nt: TGTGCCAGCGCCAAACAGGGGGTCTATGGCTACGAGCAGTACTTC; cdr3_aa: CASAKQGVYGYEQYF
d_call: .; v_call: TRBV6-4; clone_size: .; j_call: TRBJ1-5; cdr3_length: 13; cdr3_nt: TGTGCCAGCAGTGCCAGGGAAGATCAGCCCCAGCATTTT; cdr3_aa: CASSAREDQPQHF
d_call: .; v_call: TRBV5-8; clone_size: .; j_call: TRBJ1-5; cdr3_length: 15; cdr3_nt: TGTGCCAGCGGCGAAACAGGGTTTCGAAATCAGCCCCAGCATTTT; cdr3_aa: CASGETGFRNQPQHF
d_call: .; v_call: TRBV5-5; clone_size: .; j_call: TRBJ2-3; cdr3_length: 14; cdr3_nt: TGTGCCAGCAGCTTGCGGGGGGCGGCAGATACGCAGTATTTT; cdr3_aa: CASSLRGAADTQYF
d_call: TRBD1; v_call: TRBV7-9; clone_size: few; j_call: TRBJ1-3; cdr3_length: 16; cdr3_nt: TGTGCCAGCAGCTTCCCAGGGGGGAACTCTGGAAACACCATATATTTT; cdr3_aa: CASSFPGGNSGNTIYF
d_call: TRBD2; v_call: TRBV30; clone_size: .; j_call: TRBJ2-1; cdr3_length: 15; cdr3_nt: TGTGCCTGGAGTAATGGGGGGGTTTACGACAATGAGCAGTTCTTC; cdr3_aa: CAWSNGGVYDNEQFF
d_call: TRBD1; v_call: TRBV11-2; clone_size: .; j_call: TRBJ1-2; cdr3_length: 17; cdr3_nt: TGTGCCAGCAGCTCGCGGACAGGGGGCGAGAGACACTATGGCTACACCTTC; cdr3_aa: CASSSRTGGERHYGYTF
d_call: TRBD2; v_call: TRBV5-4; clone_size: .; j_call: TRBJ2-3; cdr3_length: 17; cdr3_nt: TGTGCCAGCAGCTTTCCGAGCGGGGGGGCGAGCACAGATACGCAGTATTTT; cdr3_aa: CASSFPSGGASTDTQYF
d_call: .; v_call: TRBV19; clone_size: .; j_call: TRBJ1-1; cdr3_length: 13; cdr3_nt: TGTGCCAGTAGTATAGGTCTTGGGACAAACGATTTCTTT; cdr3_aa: CASSIGLGTNDFF